These T cell receptor beta chains were read from a single sample in a study of T-cell reconstitution after alpha-beta-depleted transplantation in children. Each CDR3 protein gets one entry after TCRdb re-called the PCR reads with MiXCR. Of a few hundred thousand distinct CDR3 sequences detected, around a tenth appear once; the ten largest clones hold approximately 7.6%. This specimen was PBMCs, taken before TCRalphabeta/CD19-depleted stem cell transplant. The receptor source for this set is a boy under three years old with acute myeloid leukemia, due to receive a stem cell transplant. Both conserved end residues are part of each CDR3. D genes are given only for firm matches. Part of the rows lack a size; the others show once, few, many or a class for expanded clones.

cdr3_nt	cdr3_aa	d_call	clone_size	v_call	j_call
TGTGCCAGCAGCGTAGGGACAGGGGGGCACTATGGCTACACCTTC	CASSVGTGGHYGYTF	TRBD1	many	TRBV9	TRBJ1-2
TGTGCCAGCAGCTCAGGGATCCCTCTCGGGACTGAAGCTTTCTTT	CASSSGIPLGTEAFF	.	.	TRBV7-2	TRBJ1-1
TGTGCCAGCAGACCTACAGGGGGCACTGAAGCTTTCTTT	CASRPTGGTEAFF	TRBD1	many	TRBV6-1	TRBJ1-1
TGTGCCAGCAGTCAGACAGACTCACCCCTCCACTTT	CASSQTDSPLHF	.	many	TRBV28	TRBJ1-6
TGCAGTGCTGTGACAGGAGGAGGCACCGGGGAGCTGTTTTTT	CSAVTGGGTGELFF	.	many	TRBV20-1	TRBJ2-2
TGTGCCAGCAGTACGAGGACGGCTTTGAACACTGAAGCTTTCTTT	CASSTRTALNTEAFF	.	many	TRBV28	TRBJ1-1
TGTGCCAGCAGTTTGCCGGGGGAACAGGAAAAACTGTTTTTT	CASSLPGEQEKLFF	.	many	TRBV12-3/TRBV12-4	TRBJ1-4
TGTGCCAGCGGAAAGGCCCCGGGGGGCACCACAATGGGGCGTTACGAGCAGTACTTC	CASGKAPGGTTMGRYEQYF	.	many	TRBV27	TRBJ2-7
TGCGCCAGCAGCTTTCGGACAGGCCCGAACACTGAAGCTTTCTTT	CASSFRTGPNTEAFF	TRBD1	many	TRBV5-1	TRBJ1-1
TGTGCCACGCTACTAGCGGGAGTTGGTACGCAGTATTTT	CATLLAGVGTQYF	TRBD2	many	TRBV7-9	TRBJ2-3
TGTGCCAGCAGCCCGGCCCAGGGGGTAATTGGGGCCAACGTCCTTACTTTC	CASSPAQGVIGANVLTF	TRBD1	.	TRBV7-2	TRBJ2-6
TGTGCCAGCAGTTACCACGGGGGCCCCGGACTCCCAGACGGGGAGCTGTTTTTT	CASSYHGGPGLPDGELFF	.	few	TRBV6-5	TRBJ2-2
TGCGCCAGCATGTCGGGGGGGCCTCATGAGCAGTTCTTC	CASMSGGPHEQFF	TRBD2	many	TRBV5-1	TRBJ2-1
TGTGCCAGCAGTTTAGGGGGACAGGGGAGAAGGGAGCAGTACTTC	CASSLGGQGRREQYF	TRBD1	many	TRBV27	TRBJ2-7
TGTGCCAGCGGACTATCCAGCACAGATACGCAGTATTTT	CASGLSSTDTQYF	.	many	TRBV7-8	TRBJ2-3
TGCAGTGCCAGCGGGCGGGGGGTGGGCTACGAGCAGTACTTC	CSASGRGVGYEQYF	TRBD2	.	TRBV20-1	TRBJ2-7
TGTGCCAGCAGCCAAGGAGCGAGGAGGTACACTGAAGCTTTCTTT	CASSQGARRYTEAFF	.	few	TRBV3-1	TRBJ1-1
TGTGCCAGCAGCCAACATCCGAGGTCCTACGAGCAGTACTTC	CASSQHPRSYEQYF	.	.	TRBV3-1	TRBJ2-7
TGTGCCAGCAGTTCTGGACAGGGGGGCCCCAACTATGGCTACACCTTC	CASSSGQGGPNYGYTF	TRBD1	few	TRBV4-2	TRBJ1-2
TGTGCCAGCAGCTTAGGACAGGGGGCCACTGAAGCTTTCTTT	CASSLGQGATEAFF	TRBD1	many	TRBV11-2	TRBJ1-1
TGCAGTGCTAGATCATCAGGGAACCTCATCTCCTACGAGCAGTACTTC	CSARSSGNLISYEQYF	.	.	TRBV20-1	TRBJ2-7
TGTGCCAGCAGTGAATACGCCCAAAGGGAAAAACTGTTTTTT	CASSEYAQREKLFF	.	many	TRBV25-1	TRBJ1-4
TGTGCCAGCAGTGAATTCTTGGGGACCTACGAGCAGTACTTC	CASSEFLGTYEQYF	.	.	TRBV25-1	TRBJ2-7
TGTGCCAGCAGTTTTGGGGGACAGATTTCCTACGAGCAGTACTTC	CASSFGGQISYEQYF	TRBD1	.	TRBV28	TRBJ2-7
TGTGCCAGCAGTGCTTTCGGGACAGCCCTAGGGGGCTACACCTTC	CASSAFGTALGGYTF	TRBD1	many	TRBV2	TRBJ1-2
TGTGCCAGCAGCCTCTCGGGTTCAACTAATGAAAAACTGTTTTTT	CASSLSGSTNEKLFF	.	many	TRBV9	TRBJ1-4
TGTGCCAGCAGTTTCCTGAGGGGTGGTGGCTACACCTTC	CASSFLRGGGYTF	.	few	TRBV12-3/TRBV12-4	TRBJ1-2
TGTGCCAGCAGTCTACAGGGGAATAGCAATCAGCCCCAGCATTTT	CASSLQGNSNQPQHF	TRBD1	many	TRBV12-3/TRBV12-4	TRBJ1-5
TGTGCCAGCAGCTATTCAGGGGGCACTGAAGCTTTCTTT	CASSYSGGTEAFF	TRBD1	many	TRBV27	TRBJ1-1
TGTGCCAGCAGCCCGTGGACCGGGACACGGAATCAGCCCCAGCATTTT	CASSPWTGTRNQPQHF	.	.	TRBV5-5	TRBJ1-5
TGTGCCAGCAGTGAGGGGGGACAGTTCCCTTACGAGCAGTACTTC	CASSEGGQFPYEQYF	.	many	TRBV2	TRBJ2-7